These 6 T cell receptor beta chains share one sample of origin, sequenced in a study of radiation and T cells in renal cell carcinoma. Only in-frame clones appear in the TCRdb table, and some are missing; sequencing was by immunoSEQ multiplex PCR. This table holds 95,000 or so clones, 75% to 90% found once. Time point indicated: baseline pretreatment blood. Noted treatment: 15 Gy SBRT to primary tumor, nephrectomy 4 weeks later. Material: blood, obtained from a patient whose treatment included radiotherapy and nephrectomy. All receptors derive from a middle-aged man with renal cell carcinoma.

This sequence joins TRBV5-1 and TRBJ2-7; tentatively, D is TRBD1 or TRBD2 (5 bases each). Trimming took 0 bases from V and 5 from J, leaving 12 bases between them. Germline CDR1 is SGHRS and CDR2 is YFSETQ. The CDR3 has 14 residues. The CDR3 DNA sequence: TGCGCCAGCAGCTTGGTTGTGGGGGAACACGAGCAGTACTTC. Protein sequence: CASSLVVGEHEQYF.

This chain links TRBV28 with TRBJ1-4, with D possibly TRBD1 on 6 matching bases. The germline V gene has CDR1 MDHEN and CDR2 SYDVKM. V lost 5 bases and J lost 8, with 15 bases in between. This CDR3 comprises 14 residues. The CDR3 loop reads CASSLQGIREKLFF. CDR3 in DNA: TGTGCCAGCAGTCTACAGGGAATCAGAGAAAAACTGTTTTTT.

The chain has TRBV30 and TRBJ2-7; 9 bases are a match to TRBD1. The junction had 1 base not matched to a gene; V was cut back by 0 bases and J by 1 base. Germline values: CDR1 GTSNPN, CDR2 SVGIG (reference sequence). This CDR3 region has 14 residues. CDR3 residues: CAWSVGTGSYEQYF. The CDR3, as DNA: TGTGCCTGGAGTGTCGGGACAGGGTCCTACGAGCAGTACTTC. Variable domain in full (rest from reference TRBV30 and TRBJ2-7): SQTIHQWPATLVQPVGSPLSLECTVEGTSNPNLYWYRQAAGRGLQLLFYSVGIGQISSEVPQNLSASRPQDRQFILSSKKLLLSDSGFYLCAWSVGTGSYEQYFGPGTRLTVT.

This clone is medium-sized in the sample. The chain recombines TRBV19 with TRBJ1-5; D is perhaps TRBD1 (5 bases). V was clipped by 2 bases and J by 0 bases, with 8 bases between them. The V gene's germline CDR1 is LNHDA and CDR2 SQIVND (reference sequence). This CDR3 comprises 15 residues. Here the CDR3 reads CASSIIQDSNQPQHF. CDR3 DNA sequence: TGTGCCAGTAGTATAATACAGGATAGCAATCAGCCCCAGCATTTT.

This rearrangement joins TRBV30 to TRBJ2-1, with TRBD1 as a possible D gene (5 bases). CDR1 is GTSNPN, CDR2 SVGIG, per germline (reference sequence). The ends were cut back, 2 bases at V and 3 bases at J, with 11 bases in the middle. This CDR3 comprises 14 residues. CDR3 DNA: TGTGCCTGGAGTAAGGGGTCAGACTACAATGAGCAGTTCTTC. Translated: CAWSKGSDYNEQFF.

J is TRBJ1-1 and V is TRBV7-3, with D unclear. Germline V gene sequence: CDR1 SGHTA, CDR2 FQGTGA. The CDR3 has 13 amino acids. V shed 3 bases and J shed 1 base, with 6 bases lying between them. The CDR3 sequence: CASSLAPNTEAFF. In nucleotides, the CDR3 is TGTGCCAGCAGCTTGGCCCCGAACACTGAAGCTTTCTTT.